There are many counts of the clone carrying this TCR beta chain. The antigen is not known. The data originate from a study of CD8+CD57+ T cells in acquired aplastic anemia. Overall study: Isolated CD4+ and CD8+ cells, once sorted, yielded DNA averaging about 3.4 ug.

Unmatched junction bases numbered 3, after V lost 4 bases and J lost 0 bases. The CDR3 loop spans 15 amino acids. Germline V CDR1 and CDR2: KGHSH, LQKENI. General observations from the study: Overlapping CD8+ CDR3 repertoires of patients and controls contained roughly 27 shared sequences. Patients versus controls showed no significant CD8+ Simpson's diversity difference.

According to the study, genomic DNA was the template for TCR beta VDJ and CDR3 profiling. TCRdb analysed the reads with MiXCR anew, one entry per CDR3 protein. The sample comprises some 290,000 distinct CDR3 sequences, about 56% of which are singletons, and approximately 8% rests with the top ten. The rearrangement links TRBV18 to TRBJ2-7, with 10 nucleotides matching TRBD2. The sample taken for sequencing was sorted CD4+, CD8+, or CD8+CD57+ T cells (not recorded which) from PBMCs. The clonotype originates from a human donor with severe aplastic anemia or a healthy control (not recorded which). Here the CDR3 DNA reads TGTGCCAGCTCACTCCCTAGCGGGAGCTCCTACGAGCAGTACTTC. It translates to CASSLPSGSSYEQYF. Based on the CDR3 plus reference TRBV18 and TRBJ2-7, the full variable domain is NAGVMQNPRHLVRRRGQEARLRCSPMKGHSHVYWYRQLPEEGLKFMVYLQKENIIDESGMPKERFSAEFPKEGPSILRIQQVVRGDSAAYFCASSLPSGSSYEQYFGPGTRLTVT.